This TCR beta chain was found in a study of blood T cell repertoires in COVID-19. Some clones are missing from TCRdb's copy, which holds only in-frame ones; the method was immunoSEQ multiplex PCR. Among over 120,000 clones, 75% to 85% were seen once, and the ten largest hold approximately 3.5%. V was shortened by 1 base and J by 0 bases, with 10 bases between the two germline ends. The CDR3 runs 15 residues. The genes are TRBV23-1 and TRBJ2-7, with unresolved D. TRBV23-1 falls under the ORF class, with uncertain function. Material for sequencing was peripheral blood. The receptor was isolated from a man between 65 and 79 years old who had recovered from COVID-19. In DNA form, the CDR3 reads TGCGCCAGCAGTCAATTATCTTCTCCCTCCTACGAGCAGTACTTC. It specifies CASSQLSSPSYEQYF.